The TCR beta chain described here comes from a study of blood T cell repertoires in COVID-19. Assay used: immunoSEQ multiplex PCR; TCRdb lists only in-frame clones, some missing. The data contain 150,000 to 200,000 clones, roughly four fifths of them singletons. Cohort placement rested on clinical history that participants reported themselves. The CDR3 runs 14 residues. The V segment lost 5 bases and the J segment 9 bases; nucleotides outside the gene matches: 3. Germline-derived CDR1 and CDR2 are MNHEY and SMNVEV (reference sequence). This clone was seen a few times. The genes are TRBV27 and TRBJ1-6; TRBD1 matches 11 bases. Sequenced material: PBMCs or T cells enriched from blood (not recorded which). This TCR was recovered from a man aged 50 to 59 who had recovered from COVID-19. The CDR3 protein is CASSPGTGGSPLHF. CDR3 in DNA: TGTGCCAGCAGTCCCGGGACAGGGGGTTCACCCCTCCACTTT.